The 10 T cell receptor beta chains presented below share a single source sample, sequenced in a study of blood T cell repertoires in COVID-19. Produced via immunoSEQ multiplex PCR; TCRdb's table is partial and in-frame only. The sample consists of some 200,000 clones, under 90% of them appearing once. Sequenced sample: peripheral blood. The receptors stem from an elderly man with acute or convalescent COVID-19.

This sequence joins TRBV6-1 and TRBJ1-1; no clear D. The CDR3 has 14 residues. Germline-derived CDR1 and CDR2 are MNHNS and SASEGT. Between the trimmed V and J ends, which lost 1 base and 4 bases, there was a span of 10 bases. CDR3 in DNA: TGTGCCAGCAGTGAAGTGTTCGGGAGCACTGAAGCTTTCTTT. This translates into CASSEVFGSTEAFF.

The chain uses TRBV5-6 and TRBJ2-7; 15 nucleotides line up with TRBD2. The length of the CDR3 is 17 residues. J lost 3 bases, V lost 0 bases, and 4 bases had no gene match. Germline CDR1 reads SGHDT; CDR2 reads YYEEEE. DNA for the CDR3: TGTGCCAGCAGCTTGGATGGGACTAGCGGGAGGTTCTACGAGCAGTACTTC. It specifies CASSLDGTSGRFYEQYF.

CDR3 sequence: CASSLDPLSQGAWEKLFF. The CDR3 DNA sequence: TGTGCCAGCAGCTTAGACCCCTTGTCGCAGGGGGCTTGGGAAAAACTGTTTTTT. The gene calls are TRBV7-2 and TRBJ1-4, with 8 positions matching TRBD1. The CDR3 has 18 residues. CDR1 SGHTA and CDR2 FQGNSA come from the germline V gene. The ends lost 1 base at V and 8 bases at J; junction bases unmatched: 15.

V usage is TRBV29-1 and J usage is TRBJ1-5; D is possibly TRBD1 (6 bases). The V gene's germline CDR1 is SQVTM and CDR2 ANQGSEA. This CDR3 is built from 12 residues. Trimming left V 6 bases short and J 3 bases short, with 9 bases between. The CDR3 here is CSVQGSNQPQHF. In DNA, the CDR3 is TGCAGCGTACAGGGATCCAATCAGCCCCAGCATTTT.

This chain joins TRBV7-9 and TRBJ1-1; D is undetermined. The V gene's germline CDR1 is SEHNR and CDR2 FQNEAQ (reference sequence). V was trimmed by 3 bases and J by 1 base, leaving 6 bases between them. The CDR3 totals 13 residues. This CDR3 is CASSFRENTEAFF. The CDR3 nucleotides are TGTGCCAGCAGCTTCCGGGAGAACACTGAAGCTTTCTTT.

The chain uses TRBV19 and TRBJ1-5; TRBD1 agrees at 7 bases. Germline-derived CDR1 and CDR2 are LNHDA and SQIVND (reference sequence). The CDR3 consists of 16 residues. Losses at the gene ends were 6 bases for V and 6 bases for J; bases not matched to a gene: 14. DNA of the CDR3: TGTGCCAGTAGAACAGAACCGACAGGGTCTATTCAGCCCCAGCATTTT. Translating it yields CASRTEPTGSIQPQHF.

The chain links TRBV24-1 to TRBJ2-5, with TRBD2 matching over 7 bases. V shed 4 bases and J 5 bases; nucleotides not matched to a gene: 9. The CDR3 covers 15 residues. Germline V gene lookup returns CDR1 KGHDR and CDR2 SFDVKD. Written as DNA, the CDR3 is TGTGCCACCAGTGACCCCGGGGAGGGGCGGGAGACCCAGTACTTC. Its translation: CATSDPGEGRETQYF.

This sequence joins TRBV9 and TRBJ2-3; 12 bases match TRBD2. The germline V gene encodes CDR1 SGDLS and CDR2 YYNGEE. This CDR3 is 16 amino acids long. V was pared by 0 bases and J by 5 bases, with 4 bases of the junction left unmatched. As DNA, the CDR3 is TGTGCCAGCAGCGTAGGACTAGCGGGAGCAGGAGATACGCAGTATTTT. It is translated as CASSVGLAGAGDTQYF.

The chain uses TRBV12-3 or TRBV12-4 and TRBJ2-7, with TRBD2 matching over 10 bases. V gave up 8 bases and J gave up 0 bases; unmatched junction bases: 1. The CDR3 has 13 residues. CDR3 protein: CASQRGGSYEQYV. CDR3 DNA sequence: TGTGCCAGCCAGCGGGGGGGCTCCTACGAGCAGTACGTC.

The V gene is TRBV7-2, the J gene TRBJ1-1; TRBD1 matches at 7 bases. Germline CDR1 and CDR2: SGHTA and FQGNSA. This CDR3 contains 17 residues. V was pared by 5 bases and J by 0 bases, with 12 bases of the junction left unmatched. This CDR3 is CASSAGTAWRMNTEAFF. CDR3 sequence (DNA): TGTGCCAGCAGCGCCGGGACAGCGTGGAGAATGAACACTGAAGCTTTCTTT.